The entry that follows covers one TCR beta chain sequence. Using immunoSEQ multiplex PCR, the repertoire was profiled, and TCRdb retains in-frame clones only, with some absent. This table holds some 90,000 clones, 82% found once. These data originate in a study of blood T cell repertoires in COVID-19. Study as a whole: There were acute and convalescent COVID-19 samples, and they came from the United States, Italy and Spain.

With V trimmed by 2 bases and J by 8 bases, 5 bases remained unmatched. CDR1 is ENHRY, CDR2 SYGVKD, per germline. The CDR3 totals 14 residues. Specimen: peripheral blood. This clonotype was sampled from a man aged 70 or older with active or convalescent COVID-19. V usage is TRBV10-3 and J usage is TRBJ2-1, with 8 bases lining up with TRBD2. The CDR3 sequence: CAISEPSGGHEQFF. DNA for the CDR3: TGTGCCATCAGTGAGCCCTCGGGGGGGCATGAGCAGTTCTTC.